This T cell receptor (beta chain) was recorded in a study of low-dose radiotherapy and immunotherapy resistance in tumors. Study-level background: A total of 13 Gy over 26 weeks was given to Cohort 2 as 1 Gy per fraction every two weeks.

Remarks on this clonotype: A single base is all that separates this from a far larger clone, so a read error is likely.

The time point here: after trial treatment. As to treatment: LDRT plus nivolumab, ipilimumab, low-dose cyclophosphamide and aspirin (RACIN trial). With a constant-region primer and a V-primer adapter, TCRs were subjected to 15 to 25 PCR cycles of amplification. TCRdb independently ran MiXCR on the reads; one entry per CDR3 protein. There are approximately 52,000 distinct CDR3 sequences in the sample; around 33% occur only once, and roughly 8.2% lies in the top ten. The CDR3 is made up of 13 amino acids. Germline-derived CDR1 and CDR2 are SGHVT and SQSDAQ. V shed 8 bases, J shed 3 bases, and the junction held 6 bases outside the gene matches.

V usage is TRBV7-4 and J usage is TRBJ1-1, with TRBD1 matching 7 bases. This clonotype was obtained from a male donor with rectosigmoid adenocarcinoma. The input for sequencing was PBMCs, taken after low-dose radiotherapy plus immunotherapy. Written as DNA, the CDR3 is TGTGCCAGCGGCCGGGGGACAGACACTGAAGCTTTCTTT. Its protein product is CASGRGTDTEAFF. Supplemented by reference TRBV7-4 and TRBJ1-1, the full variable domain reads GAGVSQSPRYKVAKRGRDVALRCDSISGHVTLYWYRQTLGQGSEVLTYSQSDAQRDKSGRPSGRFSAERPERSVSTLKIQRTEQGDSAVYLCASGRGTDTEAFFGQGTRLTVV.